This T cell receptor beta chain derives from a study of blood T cells in healthy people across ages. Study results and caveats: Leaving the PBMCs unsorted stopped any conclusive comparison of naive versus antigen-experienced cells.

Comments on this clonotype: Its antigen is not known.

The CDR3 length is 12 residues. J was trimmed by 3 bases and V by 10 bases; bases with no gene match: 5. The authors ran a second PCR of about 7 to 11 cycles using a sample-barcoded 5' primer and a J-beta primer mix. TCRdb analysed the 5' RACE reads with MiXCR anew, one entry per CDR3 protein. The sample shows about 620,000 distinct CDR3 sequences, under 65% of them seen only once. The chain combines TRBV12-3 or TRBV12-4 with TRBJ2-7; 8 nucleotides line up with TRBD2. The TCR sequence derives from a woman of 80 years or more in good health. The sample taken for sequencing was blood. The CDR3 DNA follows: TGTGCCACCTCAAGCGGGAGCTACGAGCAGTACTTC. Protein sequence: CATSSGSYEQYF.